This TCR beta chain is drawn from a study of blood T cell repertoires in COVID-19. Study details: Both acute and convalescent COVID-19 samples were obtained from the United States, Italy and Spain. Sources were T cells, B-cell-depleted T cells, or PBMCs; the material itself was cDNA or gDNA.

Per the study methods: Reference gene primer amplification gave estimated nucleated cell counts. TCRdb's copy holds only in-frame clones and misses some; the assay was immunoSEQ multiplex PCR. V, J and clone size are taken as reported in that table, and D and trimming were inferred from the DNA itself. The sample contains 150,000 to 200,000 clones, 75% to 90% of which appear only once. The sequencing input was peripheral blood. The sequence derives from a woman in her sixties or seventies with acute or convalescent COVID-19.

CDR3 sequence reads: CASSLKGQGFEQYF. CDR3 nucleotide sequence: TGTGCCAGCAGCTTGAAGGGACAGGGGTTTGAGCAGTACTTC. This chain uses TRBV5-4 with TRBJ2-7; 10 bases fit TRBD1. Trimming at V came to 1 base and at J to 7 bases, leaving 5 bases not matched to a gene. Germline CDR1 is SGHNT and CDR2 is YYREEE (reference sequence). The CDR3 totals 14 residues.